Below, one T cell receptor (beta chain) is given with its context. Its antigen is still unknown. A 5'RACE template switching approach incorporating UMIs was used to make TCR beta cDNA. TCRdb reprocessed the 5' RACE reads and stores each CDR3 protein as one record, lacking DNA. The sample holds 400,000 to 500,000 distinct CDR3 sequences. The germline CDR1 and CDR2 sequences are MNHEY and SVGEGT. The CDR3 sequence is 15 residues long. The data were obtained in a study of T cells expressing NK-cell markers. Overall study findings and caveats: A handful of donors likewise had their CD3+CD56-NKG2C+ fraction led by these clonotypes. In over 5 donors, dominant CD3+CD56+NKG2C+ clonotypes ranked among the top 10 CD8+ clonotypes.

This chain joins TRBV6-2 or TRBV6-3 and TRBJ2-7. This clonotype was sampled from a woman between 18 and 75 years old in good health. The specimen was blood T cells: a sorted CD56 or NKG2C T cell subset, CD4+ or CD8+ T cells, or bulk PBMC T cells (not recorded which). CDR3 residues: CASSYFQGVLYEQYF.